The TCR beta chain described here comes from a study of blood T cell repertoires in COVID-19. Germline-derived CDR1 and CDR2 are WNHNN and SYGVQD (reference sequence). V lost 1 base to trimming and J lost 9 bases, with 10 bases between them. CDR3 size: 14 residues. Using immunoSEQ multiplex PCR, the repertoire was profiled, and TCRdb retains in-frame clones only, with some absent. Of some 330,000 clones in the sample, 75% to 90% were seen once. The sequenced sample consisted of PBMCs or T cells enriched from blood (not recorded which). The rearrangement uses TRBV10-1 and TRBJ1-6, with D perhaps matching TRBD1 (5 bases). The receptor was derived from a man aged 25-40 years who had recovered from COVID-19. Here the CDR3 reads CASSEYRSASPLHF. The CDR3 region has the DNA TGCGCCAGCAGTGAGTACAGGAGTGCTTCACCCCTCCACTTT.